Below, 20 T cell receptor beta chains from the same sample are listed, as sequenced in a study of graft-versus-host responses after intestinal transplantation. Their antigens are not known. TCRdb's copy holds only in-frame clones and misses some; the assay was immunoSEQ multiplex PCR. The sample consists of about 26,000 clones, roughly 82% of them appearing once. The source was unstimulated CD4+ T cells sorted from spleen or lymph node cells, collected before intestinal transplant. These receptors were taken from a human donor who received an intestinal transplant.

The chain carries TRBV7-3 and TRBJ2-1; 9 positions match TRBD2. With V trimmed by 4 bases and J by 2 bases, 0 bases remained unmatched. Germline CDR1 reads SGHTA; CDR2 reads FQGTGA. This CDR3 is 14 amino acids long. The CDR3 DNA sequence: TGTGCCAGCAGCTCTAGCGGGACCTACAATGAGCAGTTCTTC. It codes for CASSSSGTYNEQFF.

The genes are TRBV7-3 and TRBJ1-1; 7 nucleotides agree with TRBD1. Per the germline V gene, CDR1 is SGHTA and CDR2 is FQGTGA. V lost 6 bases and J lost 5; bases outside the gene matches: 6. The CDR3 covers 13 residues. CDR3 amino acids: CASRLDRATEAFF. CDR3 DNA: TGTGCCAGCAGGCTCGACAGGGCTACTGAAGCTTTCTTT.

This clone turned up a few times. This chain joins TRBV9 and TRBJ2-7, with 9 bases matching TRBD1. The CDR3 has 15 residues. The V gene's germline CDR1 is SGDLS and CDR2 YYNGEE. Trimming cost V 0 bases and J 3 bases; bases outside gene matches: 4. The CDR3: CASSVAWTGDYEQYF. CDR3 DNA sequence: TGTGCCAGCAGCGTAGCTTGGACAGGGGACTACGAGCAGTACTTC.

This clone was detected once. The CDR3, as DNA: TGCGCCAGCAGCTTGGCAGTTAGGAACACTGAAGCTTTCTTT. Protein: CASSLAVRNTEAFF. This chain links TRBV5-1 with TRBJ1-1; D ambiguous. Germline V gene sequence: CDR1 SGHRS, CDR2 YFSETQ. Trimming left V 0 bases short and J 1 base short, with 7 bases between. The CDR3 extends over 14 amino acids.

CDR3 amino acids: CASGATRVAGVTDTQYF. The CDR3 DNA is TGTGCCAGCGGGGCGACCCGAGTAGCGGGAGTAACAGATACGCAGTATTTT. The V call is TRBV2, the J call TRBJ2-3; 9 bases align to TRBD2. The V gene's germline CDR1 is SNHLY and CDR2 FYNNEI. V shed 8 bases, J shed 3 bases, and the junction held 15 bases outside the gene matches. CDR3 length equals 17 residues.

This rearrangement joins TRBV19 to TRBJ2-1, with 9 bases identical to TRBD2. This CDR3 has 14 amino acids. Germline V gene data show CDR1 as LNHDA and CDR2 as SQIVND (reference sequence). Trimming cost V 7 bases and J 10 bases; bases outside gene matches: 11. Here the CDR3 DNA reads TGTGCCAGTATTTATAGCGGGAGTAAAGGAGAGCAGTTCTTC. Protein product: CASIYSGSKGEQFF. The full variable domain, its missing parts supplied by reference TRBV19 and TRBJ2-1, is DGGITQSPKYLFRKEGQNVTLSCEQNLNHDAMYWYRQDPGQGLRLIYYSQIVNDFQKGDIAEGYSVSREKKESFPLTVTSAQKNPTAFYLCASIYSGSKGEQFFGPGTRLTVL.

In DNA form, the CDR3 reads TGTGCCAGTAGTGGACTAGCGGACACCGGGGAGCTGTTTTTT. Its translation: CASSGLADTGELFF. The chain uses TRBV19 and TRBJ2-2; TRBD2 matches 10 bases. The CDR3 spans 14 residues. Trimming cost V 5 bases and J 3 bases; bases outside gene matches: 0. CDR1 is LNHDA and CDR2 is SQIVND in the germline V gene (reference sequence).

The chain has TRBV5-1 and TRBJ2-1; D may be TRBD2 (5 bases). Germline V lookup: CDR1 SGHRS, CDR2 YFSETQ. The CDR3 runs 13 residues. V lost 4 bases and J 4 bases, leaving 9 bases between the germline ends. The CDR3 protein is CASSGTRYNEQFF. As DNA, the CDR3 is TGCGCCAGCAGCGGTACTAGGTACAATGAGCAGTTCTTC.

The genes are TRBV27 and TRBJ1-1, with a tentative D call TRBD1 (6 bases). Germline CDR1 reads MNHEY; CDR2 reads SMNVEV (reference sequence). Trimming took off 2 bases at V and 5 bases at J, with 15 bases between the two ends. The CDR3 contains 15 residues. The CDR3 DNA reads as TGTGCCAGCAGTTTAAAGAGGGGGTGGGGGACTGAAGCTTTCTTT. Amino acids: CASSLKRGWGTEAFF.

The genes are TRBV6-5 and TRBJ1-1, with D possibly being TRBD1 (6 bases). V shed 6 bases and J shed 0 bases, with 11 bases lying between them. CDR1 is MNHEY, CDR2 SVGAGI, per germline. This CDR3 spans 14 amino acids. The CDR3 region has the DNA TGTGCCAGCAGGAGGGACAACATGAACACTGAAGCTTTCTTT. It specifies CASRRDNMNTEAFF.

This clone was picked up one time. The chain is built from TRBV19 and TRBJ1-4; possibly TRBD1 for D (5 bases). CDR3 length: 12 residues. In germline, CDR1 is LNHDA, CDR2 SQIVND (reference sequence). With 11 bases removed from V and 7 bases from J, the gap between germline ends came to 14 bases. As DNA, the CDR3 is TGTGCCGTAGGTACTAGGGGTGAAAAACTGTTTTTT. Protein product: CAVGTRGEKLFF.

J is TRBJ2-7 and V is TRBV5-1, with TRBD2 identical over 7 bases. Trimming at V came to 0 bases and at J to 5 bases, leaving 8 bases not matched to a gene. The CDR3 spans 15 residues. From germline, CDR1 is SGHRS and CDR2 YFSETQ. CDR3 residues: CASSLVAAGPHEQYF. The DNA of the CDR3 is TGCGCCAGCAGCTTGGTTGCAGCGGGGCCTCACGAGCAGTACTTC.

This rearrangement joins TRBV5-4 to TRBJ1-3, with 8 bases lining up with TRBD1. CDR3 length: 15 residues. J was trimmed by 4 bases and V by 0 bases; bases with no gene match: 3. The germline V gene encodes CDR1 SGHNT and CDR2 YYREEE (reference sequence). Here the CDR3 reads CASSLGQGPGNTIYF. CDR3 nucleotide sequence: TGTGCCAGCAGCTTGGGACAGGGGCCCGGAAACACCATATATTTT.

CDR3 nucleotides: TGCAGTGCTAGCCAGGGCTACGAGCAGTACTTC. Translated: CSASQGYEQYF. This chain connects TRBV20-1 to TRBJ2-7; maybe TRBD1 (5 bases). The CDR3 is 11 amino acids. Germline CDR1 is DFQATT and CDR2 is SNEGSKA (reference sequence). Between the trimmed V and J ends, which lost 3 bases and 3 bases, there was a span of 6 bases.

The V gene is TRBV27, the J gene TRBJ1-1; possibly TRBD1 for D (5 bases). Germline-derived CDR1 and CDR2 are MNHEY and SMNVEV (reference sequence). V lost 7 bases and J 2 bases, leaving 14 bases between the germline ends. The CDR3 runs 14 residues. The CDR3 bases are TGTGCCAGCACCAGACCAGGACATAACACTGAAGCTTTCTTT. Its protein product is CASTRPGHNTEAFF.

The chain is built from TRBV4-1 and TRBJ1-2; a possible D gene is TRBD1 (5 bases). The CDR3 runs to 14 residues. Germline V lookup: CDR1 MGHRA, CDR2 YSYEKL. With 1 base removed from V and 5 bases from J, the gap between germline ends came to 11 bases. The CDR3 loop is CASSQVGREYGYTF. The CDR3 DNA sequence: TGCGCCAGCAGCCAAGTTGGCAGGGAGTATGGCTACACCTTC.

This sequence joins TRBV10-3 and TRBJ2-7, with 8 bases matching TRBD2. V dropped 10 bases and J dropped 7; count of bases not matched to a gene: 9. The CDR3 sequence is 12 residues long. Germline V lookup: CDR1 ENHRY, CDR2 SYGVKD. The CDR3 sequence is CATAPGGAEQYF. CDR3 nucleotide sequence: TGTGCCACCGCGCCGGGGGGGGCAGAGCAGTACTTC.

The genes are TRBV9 and TRBJ2-2; D unresolved. Germline loops: CDR1 SGDLS, CDR2 YYNGEE. The CDR3 is 15 amino acids. Trimming left V 6 bases short and J 1 base short, with 13 bases between. The CDR3: CASKLTPVNTGELFF. CDR3 coding DNA: TGTGCCAGCAAACTGACACCCGTGAACACCGGGGAGCTGTTTTTT.

The chain carries TRBV28 and TRBJ2-5, with D maybe TRBD2 (6 bases). The CDR3 sequence is 15 residues long. Trimming took 4 bases from V and 5 from J, leaving 17 bases between them. Per the germline V gene, CDR1 is MDHEN and CDR2 is SYDVKM. CDR3 protein: CASSSTGSLRETQYF. The CDR3 nucleotides read TGTGCCAGCAGTTCGACCGGGAGTTTGCGGGAGACCCAGTACTTC.

The chain combines TRBV19 with TRBJ2-3, with 12 positions matching TRBD1. Germline CDR1 LNHDA, CDR2 SQIVND (reference sequence). The CDR3 covers 20 residues. V lost 2 bases and J lost 6; bases outside the gene matches: 18. As DNA, the CDR3 is TGTGCCAGTAGTATAAGAGGCCCCGGGACAGGGGGCTTTCGCAGGGATACGCAGTATTTT. Translation gives CASSIRGPGTGGFRRDTQYF.